The 2 T cell receptor beta chains listed next were all sequenced from one sample in a study of neoadjuvant anti-PD-1 for oral cavity cancer. The method was immunoSEQ multiplex PCR; TCRdb's version includes in-frame clones alone and lacks a portion of them. The sample holds about 15,000 clones, under 65% seen once. The source was PBMCs, collected before nivolumab (anti-PD-1) treatment. These receptors originate from a person between 40 and 80 years old with oral cavity squamous cell carcinoma.

This clone was counted only a few times. The rearrangement links TRBV2 to TRBJ1-5; D may be TRBD1 (5 bases). V was shortened by 4 bases and J by 2 bases, with 12 bases between the two germline ends. CDR3 length equals 15 residues. From germline, CDR1 is SNHLY and CDR2 FYNNEI. The CDR3 region has the DNA TGTGCCAGCAGTGTCTCGGGACGGGGCAATCAGCCCCAGCATTTT. Amino acid sequence: CASSVSGRGNQPQHF.

This clone was observed a few times. The chain links TRBV14 to TRBJ1-6, with 8 nucleotides matching TRBD1. Germline V gene lookup returns CDR1 SGHDN and CDR2 FVKESK. V was clipped by 4 bases and J by 7 bases; unmatched bases: 6. There are 15 residues in the CDR3. The CDR3: CASSPSAGGNSPLHF. DNA for the CDR3: TGTGCCAGCAGCCCTTCTGCAGGGGGCAATTCACCCCTCCACTTT.